One and the same sample provided the 16 T cell receptor beta chains below, sequenced in a study of CD4 T cells in relation to SARS-CoV-2 and coronaviruses. The unexposed donors gave CD4+ T cells in about 2010-2019, prior to COVID-19. Isolation of CD4+ T cells took place after about 9 days in culture. These receptors' targets are unknown. Only in-frame clones appear in the TCRdb table, and some are missing; sequencing was by immunoSEQ multiplex PCR. This table has some 25,000 clones, about four fifths appearing once. The sequenced sample was CD4+ T cells from PBMCs, cultured in vitro. The receptor source for this set is a human donor in good health.

The rearrangement links TRBV6-5 to TRBJ1-6, with no clear D. CDR3 length: 13 amino acids. CDR1 MNHEY and CDR2 SVGAGI come from the germline V gene. The V and J ends lost 6 bases and 10 bases respectively, with 13 bases between them. The CDR3 is CASSSRRNSPLHF. The CDR3 nucleotides are TGTGCCAGCAGCAGCAGGCGGAACTCACCCCTCCACTTT.

The chain uses TRBV6-2 or TRBV6-3 and TRBJ2-2; 14 positions agree with TRBD2. The CDR3 contains 20 residues. V lost 6 bases and J lost 5; bases outside the gene matches: 17. The germline V gene encodes CDR1 MNHEY and CDR2 SVGEGT. CDR3 sequence: CASSPSNRRGLAGETGELFF. As DNA, the CDR3 is TGTGCCAGCAGCCCCTCGAACCGGCGGGGACTAGCGGGAGAGACCGGGGAGCTGTTTTTT.

The chain couples TRBV3-1 (or the pseudogene TRBV3-2) to TRBJ1-1, with D uncertain. The CDR3 runs to 14 residues. CDR1 and CDR2 from the germline V gene are LGHDT and YNNKEL (reference sequence). Trimming took 4 bases from V and 2 from J, leaving 11 bases between them. CDR3 nucleotides: TGTGCCAGCAGCCGACGGGATTTTAACACTGAAGCTTTCTTT. Its translation: CASSRRDFNTEAFF.

V gene TRBV19 combines with J gene TRBJ2-2; 8 bases agree with TRBD2. Per the germline V gene, CDR1 is LNHDA and CDR2 is SQIVND (reference sequence). The CDR3 is made up of 15 amino acids. Trimming removed 5 bases from V and 6 bases from J; junction bases left unmatched: 8. CDR3 DNA sequence: TGTGCCAGTAGTTTCCGGGGGGGGTTCTCCGGGGAGCTGTTTTTT. It yields the protein CASSFRGGFSGELFF.

V usage is TRBV5-1 and J usage is TRBJ2-2, with 11 positions matching TRBD1. Unmatched junction bases numbered 6, after V lost 3 bases and J lost 8 bases. Germline V lookup: CDR1 SGHRS, CDR2 YFSETQ. The CDR3 contains 15 residues. CDR3 protein: CASSWGTGGHGELFF. In nucleotides, the CDR3 is TGCGCCAGCAGCTGGGGGACAGGGGGTCATGGGGAGCTGTTTTTT.

This sequence joins TRBV5-8 and TRBJ2-2; D is unclear. V lost 4 bases and J lost 5, with 12 bases in between. The CDR3 covers 14 residues. The V gene's germline CDR1 is SGHTS and CDR2 YDEGEE. The CDR3 sequence is CASSHPSGTGELFF. The DNA for the CDR3 is TGTGCCAGCAGCCATCCGTCCGGTACCGGGGAGCTGTTTTTT.

This clone was observed a single time. The chain recombines TRBV18 with TRBJ1-5, with 11 bases fitting TRBD1. Germline V lookup: CDR1 KGHSH, CDR2 LQKENI. After removal of 4 bases from V and 4 bases from J, the junction contained 3 bases not matched to a gene. This CDR3 is 15 amino acids long. The DNA of the CDR3 is TGTGCCAGCTCACTACGGGACAGGGGGAATCAGCCCCAGCATTTT. It encodes CASSLRDRGNQPQHF.

This clone was observed a single time. V is TRBV19 and J is TRBJ2-7; 12 bases match TRBD1. V gave up 4 bases and J gave up 7 bases; unmatched junction bases: 8. Germline values: CDR1 LNHDA, CDR2 SQIVND (reference sequence). The length of the CDR3 is 15 residues. The CDR3 nucleotides read TGTGCCAGTAGTAAGACCGGGACAGGGGGCCGGGAGCAGTACTTC. This encodes CASSKTGTGGREQYF.

The chain links TRBV3-1 (or the pseudogene TRBV3-2) to TRBJ2-7; 7 bases are a match to TRBD2. Germline V gene data show CDR1 as LGHDT and CDR2 as YNNKEL (reference sequence). Losses at the gene ends were 4 bases for V and 7 bases for J; bases not matched to a gene: 10. The length of the CDR3 is 14 residues. The CDR3 DNA sequence: TGTGCCAGCAGCCGTGGACGGGAGGTTTGGGAGCAGTACTTC. Protein product: CASSRGREVWEQYF.

The chain uses TRBV6-5 and TRBJ1-2; D may be TRBD1 (6 bases). V lost 4 bases and J lost 8, with 17 bases in between. The CDR3 runs 14 residues. The V gene's germline CDR1 is MNHEY and CDR2 SVGAGI. The CDR3 region has the DNA TGTGCCAGCAGTTTCTACTCTCCGGGACAAGGCTACACCTTC. As protein: CASSFYSPGQGYTF.

Here the CDR3 reads CASSQDSGSNEKLFF. CDR3 DNA sequence: TGCGCCAGCAGCCAAGACAGTGGGTCTAATGAAAAACTGTTTTTT. The chain joins TRBV4-3 to TRBJ1-4; no definite D call. This CDR3 contains 15 residues. V was cut by 0 bases and J by 3 bases, with 8 bases left in between. Germline CDR1 is LGHNA and CDR2 is YSLEER.

The chain is built from TRBV19 and TRBJ2-3, with no clear D. This CDR3 region has 13 residues. Trimming removed 5 bases from V and 2 bases from J, with 8 bases in between. Germline CDR1 and CDR2: LNHDA and SQIVND (reference sequence). The DNA for the CDR3 is TGTGCCAGTAGTGCCTGGAACACAGATACGCAGTATTTT. It yields the protein CASSAWNTDTQYF.

The gene calls are TRBV19 and TRBJ1-1, with a weak D call TRBD1 (5 bases). This CDR3 has 14 amino acids. CDR1 LNHDA and CDR2 SQIVND come from the germline V gene (reference sequence). V dropped 3 bases and J dropped 1 base, with 9 bases sitting between them. In DNA form, the CDR3 reads TGTGCCAGTAGTATGCTTGGGGGGAACACTGAAGCTTTCTTT. It encodes CASSMLGGNTEAFF.

The rearrangement uses TRBV3-1 (or the pseudogene TRBV3-2) and TRBJ1-1; unclear D gene. The CDR3 has 12 residues. Germline lookup yields CDR1 LGHDT and CDR2 YNNKEL (reference sequence). V was pared by 1 base and J by 11 bases, with 11 bases between. The CDR3, as DNA: TGTGCCAGCAGCCAAGGGCAGAGAGCGGCTTTCTTT. Its protein product is CASSQGQRAAFF.

This clone occurred a few times. V gene TRBV19 combines with J gene TRBJ2-7; 7 positions agree with TRBD1. The CDR3 contains 15 residues. Germline CDR1 is LNHDA and CDR2 is SQIVND (reference sequence). The V gene end was trimmed by 5 bases and the J gene end by 0 bases; junction bases not matched to a gene: 7. Written as DNA, the CDR3 is TGTGCCAGTAGTCTACGACAGGGCCACTCCTACGAGCAGTACTTC. Translated: CASSLRQGHSYEQYF.

The chain recombines TRBV6-5 with TRBJ1-1; D is unresolved. V was trimmed by 5 bases and J by 1 base, leaving 11 bases between them. CDR1 is MNHEY, CDR2 SVGAGI, per germline. The CDR3 is 14 residues long. CDR3 sequence reads: CASSHPDPNTEAFF. The DNA for the CDR3 is TGTGCCAGCAGTCATCCGGACCCGAACACTGAAGCTTTCTTT.